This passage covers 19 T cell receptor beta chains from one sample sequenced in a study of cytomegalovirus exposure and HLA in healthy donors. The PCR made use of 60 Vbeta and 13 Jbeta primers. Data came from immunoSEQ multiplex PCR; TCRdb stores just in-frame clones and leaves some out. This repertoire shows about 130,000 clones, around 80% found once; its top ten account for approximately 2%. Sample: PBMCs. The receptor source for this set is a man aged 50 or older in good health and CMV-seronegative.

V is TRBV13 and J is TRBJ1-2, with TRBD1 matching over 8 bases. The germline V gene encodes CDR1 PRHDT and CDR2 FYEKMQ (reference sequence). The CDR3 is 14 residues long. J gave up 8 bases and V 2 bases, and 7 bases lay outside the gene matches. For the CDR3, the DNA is TGTGCCAGCAGCTTACCTCGTACAGGGGGAGGCTACACCTTC. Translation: CASSLPRTGGGYTF.

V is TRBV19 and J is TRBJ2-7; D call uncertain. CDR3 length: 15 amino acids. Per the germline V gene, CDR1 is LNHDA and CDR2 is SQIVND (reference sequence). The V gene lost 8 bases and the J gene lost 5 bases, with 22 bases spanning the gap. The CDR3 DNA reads TGTGCCAGTTCACGAACGGCAGGTCCTTTGGACGAGCAGTACTTC. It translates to CASSRTAGPLDEQYF.

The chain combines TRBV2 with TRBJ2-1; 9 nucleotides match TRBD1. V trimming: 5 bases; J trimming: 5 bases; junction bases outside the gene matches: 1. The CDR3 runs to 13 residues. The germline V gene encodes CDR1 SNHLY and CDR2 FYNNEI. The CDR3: CASSRDRDNEQFF. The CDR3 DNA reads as TGTGCCAGCAGTAGGGACAGGGACAATGAGCAGTTCTTC. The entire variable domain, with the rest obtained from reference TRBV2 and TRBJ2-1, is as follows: EPEVTQTPSHQVTQMGQEVILRCVPISNHLYFYWYRQILGQKVEFLVSFYNNEISEKSEIFDDQFSVERPDGSNFTLKIRSTKLEDSAMYFCASSRDRDNEQFFGPGTRLTVL.

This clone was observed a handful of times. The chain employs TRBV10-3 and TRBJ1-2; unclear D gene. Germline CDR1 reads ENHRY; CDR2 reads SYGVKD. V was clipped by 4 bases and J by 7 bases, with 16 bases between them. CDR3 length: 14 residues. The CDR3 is CAISALLPGSGYTF. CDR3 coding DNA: TGTGCCATCAGTGCGCTTTTACCCGGGTCTGGCTACACCTTC.

Here the CDR3 reads CASRQQRVGELFF. The DNA for the CDR3 is TGTGCCAGCAGACAACAGCGGGTCGGGGAGCTGTTTTTT. The chain links TRBV5-6 to TRBJ2-2; D is possibly TRBD2 (6 bases). Germline assignment: CDR1 SGHDT and CDR2 YYEEEE. V lost 5 bases and J 7 bases, leaving 12 bases between the germline ends. The CDR3 extends over 13 amino acids. The full variable domain, in which reference TRBV5-6 and TRBJ2-2 provide the parts outside the CDR3, is DAGVTQSPTHLIKTRGQQVTLRCSPKSGHDTVSWYQQALGQGPQFIFQYYEEEERQRGNFPDRFSGHQFPNYSSELNVNALLLGDSALYLCASRQQRVGELFFGEGSRLTVL.

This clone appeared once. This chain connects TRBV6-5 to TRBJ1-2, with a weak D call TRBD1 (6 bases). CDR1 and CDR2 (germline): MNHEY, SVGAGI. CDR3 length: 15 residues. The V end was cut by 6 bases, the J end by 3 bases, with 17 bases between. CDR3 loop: CASSRASSGDYGYTF. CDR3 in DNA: TGTGCCAGCAGCCGGGCCTCCTCAGGGGACTATGGCTACACCTTC.

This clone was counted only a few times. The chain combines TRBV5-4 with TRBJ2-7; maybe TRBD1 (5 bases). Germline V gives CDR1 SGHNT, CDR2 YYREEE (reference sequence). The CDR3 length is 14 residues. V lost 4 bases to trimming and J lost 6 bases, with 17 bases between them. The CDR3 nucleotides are TGTGCCAGCAGCCCCTACGCAGGGTTTGGCGAGCAGTACTTC. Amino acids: CASSPYAGFGEQYF.

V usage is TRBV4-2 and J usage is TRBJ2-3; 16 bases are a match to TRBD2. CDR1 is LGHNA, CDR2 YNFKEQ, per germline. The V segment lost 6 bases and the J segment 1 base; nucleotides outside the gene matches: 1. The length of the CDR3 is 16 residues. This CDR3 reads CASRGTSGGGTDTQYF. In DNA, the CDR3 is TGTGCCAGCAGGGGGACTAGCGGGGGGGGCACAGATACGCAGTATTTT.

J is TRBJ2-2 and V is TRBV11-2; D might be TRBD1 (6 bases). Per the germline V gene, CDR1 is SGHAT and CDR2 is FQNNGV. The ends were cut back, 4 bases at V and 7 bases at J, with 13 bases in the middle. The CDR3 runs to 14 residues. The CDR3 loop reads CASSSYGTNGELFF. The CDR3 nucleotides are TGTGCCAGCAGCTCGTACGGGACAAACGGGGAGCTGTTTTTT.

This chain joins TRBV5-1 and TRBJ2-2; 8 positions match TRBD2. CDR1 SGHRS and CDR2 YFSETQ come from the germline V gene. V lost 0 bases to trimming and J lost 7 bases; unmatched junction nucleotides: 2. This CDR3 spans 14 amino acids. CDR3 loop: CASSLERGSGELFF. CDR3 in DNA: TGCGCCAGCAGCTTGGAGCGGGGGAGCGGGGAGCTGTTTTTT.

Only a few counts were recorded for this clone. This CDR3 reads CASSSTSNGGSYGYTF. CDR3 nucleotide sequence: TGTGCCAGCAGCAGCACTTCAAACGGGGGGAGCTATGGCTACACCTTC. The chain employs TRBV7-8 and TRBJ1-2, with D perhaps matching TRBD1 (5 bases). This CDR3 has 16 residues. The V gene lost 5 bases and the J gene lost 4 bases, with 20 bases spanning the gap. Germline V gene data show CDR1 as SGHVS and CDR2 as FQNEAQ.

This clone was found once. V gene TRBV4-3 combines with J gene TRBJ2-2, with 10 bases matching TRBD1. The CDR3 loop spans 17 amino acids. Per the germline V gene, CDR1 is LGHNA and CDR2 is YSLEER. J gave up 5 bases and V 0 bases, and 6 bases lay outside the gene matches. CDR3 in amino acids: CASSQDLDRGYTGELFF. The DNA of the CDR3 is TGCGCCAGCAGCCAAGATCTGGACAGGGGGTATACCGGGGAGCTGTTTTTT.

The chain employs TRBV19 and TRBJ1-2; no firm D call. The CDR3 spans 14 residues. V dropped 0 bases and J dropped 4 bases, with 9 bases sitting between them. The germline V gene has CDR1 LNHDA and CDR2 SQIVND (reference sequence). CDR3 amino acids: CASSIDWNSYGYTF. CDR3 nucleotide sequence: TGTGCCAGTAGTATAGATTGGAACAGCTATGGCTACACCTTC.

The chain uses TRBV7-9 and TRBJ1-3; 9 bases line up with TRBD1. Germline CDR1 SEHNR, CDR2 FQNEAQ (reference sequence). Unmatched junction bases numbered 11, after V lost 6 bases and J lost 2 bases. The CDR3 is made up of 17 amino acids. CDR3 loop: CASSSPGTGYAGNTIYF. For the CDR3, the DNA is TGTGCCAGCAGTTCTCCGGGGACAGGGTATGCTGGAAACACCATATATTTT.

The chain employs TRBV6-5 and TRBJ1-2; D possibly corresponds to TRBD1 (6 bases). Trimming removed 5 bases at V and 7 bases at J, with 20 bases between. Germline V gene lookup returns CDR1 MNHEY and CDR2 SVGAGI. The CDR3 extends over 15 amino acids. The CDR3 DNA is TGTGCCAGCAGTGTTGCTGGGGGGGCGCAGGGTGGCTACACCTTC. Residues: CASSVAGGAQGGYTF.

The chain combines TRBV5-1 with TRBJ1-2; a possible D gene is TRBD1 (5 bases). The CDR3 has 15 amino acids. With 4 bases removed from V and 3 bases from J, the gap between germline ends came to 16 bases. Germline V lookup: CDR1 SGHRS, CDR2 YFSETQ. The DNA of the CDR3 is TGCGCCAGCAGCCTACAGGACGGAAACTACTATGGCTACACCTTC. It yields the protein CASSLQDGNYYGYTF.

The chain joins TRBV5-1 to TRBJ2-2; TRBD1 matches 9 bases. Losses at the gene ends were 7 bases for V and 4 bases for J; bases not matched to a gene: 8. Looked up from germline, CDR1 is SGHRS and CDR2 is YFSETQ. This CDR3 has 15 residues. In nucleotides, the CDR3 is TGCGCCAGCTCGTCGACAGGGGGGGCCACCGGGGAGCTGTTTTTT. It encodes CASSSTGGATGELFF.

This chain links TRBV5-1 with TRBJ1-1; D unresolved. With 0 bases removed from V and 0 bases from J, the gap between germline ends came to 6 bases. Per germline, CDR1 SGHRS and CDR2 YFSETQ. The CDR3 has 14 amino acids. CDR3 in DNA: TGCGCCAGCAGCTTGGGCGGCATGAACACTGAAGCTTTCTTT. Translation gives CASSLGGMNTEAFF.

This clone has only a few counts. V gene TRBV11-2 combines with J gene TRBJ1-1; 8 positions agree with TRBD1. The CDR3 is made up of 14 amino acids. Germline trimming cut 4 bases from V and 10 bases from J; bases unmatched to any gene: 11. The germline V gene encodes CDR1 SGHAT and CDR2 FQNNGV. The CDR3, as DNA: TGTGCCAGCAGCTCGGCCCTAGGGGACAGGATAGCTTTCTTT. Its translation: CASSSALGDRIAFF.